The present T cell receptor (beta chain) was sequenced within a study of blood T cell repertoires in COVID-19. Sequencing used immunoSEQ multiplex PCR; TCRdb keeps in-frame clones, though not all of them. The sample includes about 68,000 clones, roughly 90% of them seen just once. Between the trimmed V and J ends, which lost 0 bases and 8 bases, there was a span of 10 bases. The V gene's germline CDR1 is GTSNPN and CDR2 SVGIG (reference sequence). The CDR3 extends over 13 amino acids. The chain couples TRBV30 to TRBJ1-4, with no clear D. The receptor was isolated from a man between 45 and 60 years old with COVID-19, enrolled during active disease. The specimen was peripheral blood. CDR3 nucleotide sequence: TGTGCCTGGAGTGTGGCGAGGTACGAAAAACTGTTTTTT. Its protein product is CAWSVARYEKLFF.